Listed below are T cell receptor beta chains from one sample, sequenced in a study of blood T cell repertoires in COVID-19. Libraries were prepared by immunoSEQ multiplex PCR; TCRdb keeps only in-frame clonotypes and omits some of them. The table has about 160,000 clones, approximately 86% seen once; the top ten hold about 3.9%. What was sequenced was peripheral blood. The source is a woman aged 60-70 years who had recovered from COVID-19. Each CDR3 is given with its conserved first and last residue. The D gene is left open where the match is weak. Rows may omit the clone size; those that give it use once, few, many or a size class.

D gene: -
V gene: TRBV10-1
J gene: TRBJ2-5
clone size: -
CDR3 protein: CASSPPRQYF
CDR3 DNA: TGCGCCAGCAGCCCCCCGCGCCAGTACTTC

D gene: -
V gene: TRBV20-1
J gene: TRBJ2-1
clone size: -
CDR3 protein: CSASLQPYNEQFF
CDR3 DNA: TGCAGTGCTAGTCTACAGCCTTACAATGAGCAGTTCTTC

D gene: TRBD1
V gene: TRBV4-1
J gene: TRBJ2-7
clone size: -
CDR3 protein: CASSQRRDRGYEQYF
CDR3 DNA: TGCGCCAGCAGCCAACGCCGGGACAGGGGCTACGAGCAGTACTTC

D gene: -
V gene: TRBV19
J gene: TRBJ2-7
clone size: -
CDR3 protein: CASSNTAYEQYF
CDR3 DNA: TGTGCCAGTAGTAACACAGCCTACGAGCAGTACTTC

D gene: -
V gene: TRBV18
J gene: TRBJ1-3
clone size: -
CDR3 protein: CASSPMENPGNTIYF
CDR3 DNA: TGTGCCAGCTCACCAATGGAGAATCCCGGAAACACCATATATTTT

D gene: -
V gene: TRBV2
J gene: TRBJ1-2
clone size: -
CDR3 protein: CAGSGQNYGYTF
CDR3 DNA: TGTGCCGGTTCAGGACAGAACTATGGCTACACCTTC

D gene: TRBD2
V gene: TRBV10-1
J gene: TRBJ2-5
clone size: once
CDR3 protein: CASSELAGLQETQYF
CDR3 DNA: TGCGCCAGCAGTGAATTAGCGGGGCTCCAAGAGACCCAGTACTTC

D gene: TRBD1
V gene: TRBV5-1
J gene: TRBJ1-3
clone size: once
CDR3 protein: CASRQGASSGNTIYF
CDR3 DNA: TGCGCCAGTAGACAGGGGGCGAGCTCTGGAAACACCATATATTTT

D gene: -
V gene: TRBV7-9
J gene: TRBJ2-5
clone size: -
CDR3 protein: CASRQTGDSETQYF
CDR3 DNA: TGTGCCAGCAGGCAAACGGGGGATTCAGAGACCCAGTACTTC

D gene: -
V gene: TRBV12-3/TRBV12-4
J gene: TRBJ1-5
clone size: -
CDR3 protein: CASSWTDNQPQHF
CDR3 DNA: TGTGCCAGCAGTTGGACAGACAATCAGCCCCAGCATTTT

D gene: -
V gene: TRBV7-9
J gene: TRBJ2-7
clone size: -
CDR3 protein: CASSPIGSGGPYEQYF
CDR3 DNA: TGTGCCAGCAGCCCTATTGGTTCCGGGGGACCCTACGAGCAGTACTTC

D gene: -
V gene: TRBV7-3
J gene: TRBJ2-1
clone size: -
CDR3 protein: CASSPPDRNNEQFF
CDR3 DNA: TGTGCCAGCAGCCCACCGGACAGAAACAATGAGCAGTTCTTC

D gene: TRBD1
V gene: TRBV18
J gene: TRBJ2-6
clone size: -
CDR3 protein: CASSPLGQGSTGANVLTF
CDR3 DNA: TGTGCCAGCTCACCCCTGGGACAGGGAAGTACTGGGGCCAACGTCCTGACTTTC

D gene: -
V gene: TRBV5-1
J gene: TRBJ2-5
clone size: -
CDR3 protein: CASSEAQETQYF
CDR3 DNA: TGCGCCAGTAGCGAGGCTCAAGAGACCCAGTACTTC

D gene: TRBD1
V gene: TRBV5-1
J gene: TRBJ2-1
clone size: -
CDR3 protein: CASSLGDRVNEQFF
CDR3 DNA: TGCGCCAGCAGCTTAGGGGACAGGGTGAATGAGCAGTTCTTC

D gene: -
V gene: TRBV20-1
J gene: TRBJ1-2
clone size: -
CDR3 protein: CSAPGSYGYTF
CDR3 DNA: TGCAGTGCTCCCGGGAGCTATGGCTACACCTTC

D gene: -
V gene: TRBV10-3
J gene: TRBJ2-7
clone size: -
CDR3 protein: CAISATHEQYF
CDR3 DNA: TGTGCCATCAGTGCAACTCACGAGCAGTACTTC

D gene: -
V gene: TRBV2
J gene: TRBJ1-3
clone size: -
CDR3 protein: CASSEESSGNTIYF
CDR3 DNA: TGTGCCAGCAGTGAAGAGAGTTCTGGAAACACCATATATTTT

D gene: -
V gene: TRBV10-3
J gene: TRBJ1-2
clone size: -
CDR3 protein: CAISGQNYGYTF
CDR3 DNA: TGTGCCATCAGTGGGCAGAACTATGGCTACACCTTC

D gene: TRBD2
V gene: TRBV5-4
J gene: TRBJ2-3
clone size: once
CDR3 protein: CASSLARGGTDTQYF
CDR3 DNA: TGTGCCAGCAGTCTGGCCCGGGGGGGCACAGATACGCAGTATTTT

D gene: -
V gene: TRBV5-1
J gene: TRBJ1-2
clone size: -
CDR3 protein: CASRPSPGDYGYTF
CDR3 DNA: TGCGCCAGTCGTCCAAGTCCCGGAGACTATGGCTACACCTTC

D gene: -
V gene: TRBV5-1
J gene: TRBJ1-5
clone size: -
CDR3 protein: CASSLEGRVNQPQHF
CDR3 DNA: TGCGCCAGCAGCTTGGAGGGGCGAGTCAATCAGCCCCAGCATTTT

D gene: TRBD2
V gene: TRBV9
J gene: TRBJ2-3
clone size: once
CDR3 protein: CASSPRTSGGASTQYF
CDR3 DNA: TGTGCCAGCAGCCCTCGGACTAGCGGGGGGGCCAGCACGCAGTATTTT

D gene: -
V gene: TRBV5-8
J gene: TRBJ1-4
clone size: -
CDR3 protein: CASSFHLGGNYEKLFF
CDR3 DNA: TGTGCCAGCAGCTTTCACCTAGGTGGTAACTATGAAAAACTGTTTTTT

D gene: TRBD1
V gene: TRBV7-2
J gene: TRBJ2-7
clone size: few
CDR3 protein: CASSPDRGPSYEQYF
CDR3 DNA: TGTGCCAGCAGTCCAGACAGGGGGCCTTCCTACGAGCAGTACTTC

D gene: TRBD1
V gene: TRBV18
J gene: TRBJ1-2
clone size: -
CDR3 protein: CASSPSPGQGMDGYTF
CDR3 DNA: TGTGCCAGCTCCCCCTCACCGGGACAGGGTATGGATGGCTACACCTTC

D gene: TRBD1
V gene: TRBV7-3
J gene: TRBJ2-1
clone size: -
CDR3 protein: CASSLMGTGGHNEQFF
CDR3 DNA: TGTGCCAGCAGCTTAATGGGGACAGGGGGGCACAATGAGCAGTTCTTC

D gene: -
V gene: TRBV3-1/TRBV3-2
J gene: TRBJ1-6
clone size: few
CDR3 protein: CASSPSHADRSPLHF
CDR3 DNA: TGTGCCAGCAGCCCCTCGCACGCAGACAGGTCACCCCTCCACTTT

D gene: -
V gene: TRBV7-2
J gene: TRBJ1-3
clone size: -
CDR3 protein: CASSPRGPSGNTIYF
CDR3 DNA: TGTGCCAGCAGCCCGCGAGGCCCCTCTGGAAACACCATATATTTT

D gene: TRBD1
V gene: TRBV28
J gene: TRBJ2-7
clone size: -
CDR3 protein: CASSSTGDSYEQYF
CDR3 DNA: TGTGCCAGCAGTTCGACAGGGGATTCGTACGAGCAGTACTTC

D gene: TRBD2
V gene: TRBV6-5
J gene: TRBJ2-1
clone size: -
CDR3 protein: CASSTSGGEYNEQFF
CDR3 DNA: TGTGCCAGCAGTACAAGCGGGGGGGAATACAATGAGCAGTTCTTC

D gene: TRBD2
V gene: TRBV29-1
J gene: TRBJ2-1
clone size: -
CDR3 protein: CSVHLGAGVGENDNEQFF
CDR3 DNA: TGCAGCGTGCACCTAGGGGCGGGGGTCGGTGAGAACGACAATGAGCAGTTCTTC

D gene: -
V gene: TRBV19
J gene: TRBJ2-3
clone size: -
CDR3 protein: CASSIDLSGADTQYF
CDR3 DNA: TGTGCCAGTAGTATAGACCTCAGTGGTGCAGATACGCAGTATTTT

D gene: TRBD2
V gene: TRBV3-1/TRBV3-2
J gene: TRBJ2-2
clone size: -
CDR3 protein: CASSQGRGFTGELFF
CDR3 DNA: TGTGCCAGCAGCCAAGGGCGGGGGTTCACCGGGGAGCTGTTTTTT

D gene: TRBD2
V gene: TRBV5-1
J gene: TRBJ2-1
clone size: -
CDR3 protein: CASSSDLLAGGEQFF
CDR3 DNA: TGCGCCAGCAGCTCTGACCTCTTAGCGGGGGGGGAGCAGTTCTTC

D gene: TRBD1
V gene: TRBV6-6
J gene: TRBJ1-2
clone size: -
CDR3 protein: CASRFDRESGYTF
CDR3 DNA: TGTGCCAGCAGGTTCGACAGGGAAAGTGGCTACACCTTC

D gene: TRBD2
V gene: TRBV11-3
J gene: TRBJ2-3
clone size: -
CDR3 protein: CASSNSAGGRDTQYF
CDR3 DNA: TGTGCCAGCAGCAATTCAGCGGGGGGGAGAGATACGCAGTATTTT

D gene: -
V gene: TRBV5-1
J gene: TRBJ2-7
clone size: -
CDR3 protein: CASSSTGSYGAYEQYF
CDR3 DNA: TGCGCCAGCAGCTCGACAGGATCCTACGGTGCGTACGAGCAGTACTTC

D gene: -
V gene: TRBV3-1/TRBV3-2
J gene: TRBJ1-1
clone size: -
CDR3 protein: CASSQGGAGGNTEAFF
CDR3 DNA: TGTGCCAGCAGCCAGGGGGGAGCTGGGGGTAACACTGAAGCTTTCTTT

D gene: -
V gene: TRBV19
J gene: TRBJ2-7
clone size: -
CDR3 protein: CASRGQGRTYEQYF
CDR3 DNA: TGTGCCAGTAGAGGGCAGGGAAGAACCTACGAGCAGTACTTC

D gene: TRBD2
V gene: TRBV4-2
J gene: TRBJ2-5
clone size: -
CDR3 protein: CASSRGTTSETQYF
CDR3 DNA: TGTGCCAGCAGCCGTGGGACTACCTCGGAGACCCAGTACTTC

D gene: -
V gene: TRBV5-6
J gene: TRBJ2-5
clone size: -
CDR3 protein: CASWEQGGETQYF
CDR3 DNA: TGTGCCAGCTGGGAACAGGGAGGGGAGACCCAGTACTTC

D gene: -
V gene: TRBV6-5
J gene: TRBJ2-3
clone size: -
CDR3 protein: CASSYSLPLRTDTQYF
CDR3 DNA: TGTGCCAGCAGTTACTCGTTACCCCTTCGGACAGATACGCAGTATTTT

D gene: TRBD1
V gene: TRBV18
J gene: TRBJ1-1
clone size: -
CDR3 protein: CASSPQGANTEAFF
CDR3 DNA: TGTGCCAGCTCTCCACAGGGGGCTAACACTGAAGCTTTCTTT

D gene: -
V gene: TRBV28
J gene: TRBJ1-4
clone size: -
CDR3 protein: CASSPPGEEKLFF
CDR3 DNA: TGTGCCAGCAGCCCTCCGGGGGAGGAAAAACTGTTTTTT

D gene: -
V gene: TRBV5-1
J gene: TRBJ2-5
clone size: -
CDR3 protein: CASSLAGMYQETQYF
CDR3 DNA: TGCGCCAGCAGCTTGGCCGGGATGTACCAAGAGACCCAGTACTTC

D gene: TRBD2
V gene: TRBV7-9
J gene: TRBJ2-2
clone size: once
CDR3 protein: CASSGVGARRGGTGELFF
CDR3 DNA: TGTGCCAGCAGCGGTGTCGGGGCGCGGCGGGGGGGCACCGGGGAGCTGTTTTTT

D gene: TRBD2
V gene: TRBV4-2
J gene: TRBJ2-3
clone size: -
CDR3 protein: CASSQVRTSGGGYFTDTQYF
CDR3 DNA: TGTGCCAGCAGCCAAGTCCGGACTAGCGGGGGCGGGTACTTCACAGATACGCAGTATTTT

D gene: TRBD1
V gene: TRBV30
J gene: TRBJ1-4
clone size: -
CDR3 protein: CAWRDRANEKLFF
CDR3 DNA: TGTGCCTGGAGGGACAGGGCTAATGAAAAACTGTTTTTT

D gene: TRBD1
V gene: TRBV24-1
J gene: TRBJ2-7
clone size: -
CDR3 protein: CATSESNRGPKSDEQYF
CDR3 DNA: TGTGCCACCAGTGAATCGAACAGGGGGCCAAAGAGTGACGAGCAGTACTTC

D gene: TRBD1
V gene: TRBV7-8
J gene: TRBJ1-4
clone size: -
CDR3 protein: CASSARQGIGEKLFF
CDR3 DNA: TGTGCCAGCAGCGCTAGACAGGGTATCGGGGAAAAACTGTTTTTT